The 27 T cell receptor beta chains presented below share a single source sample, sequenced in a study of regulatory T cells. Amplification used 52 TRBV primers and 13 TRBJ primers. Sequencing was performed with immunoSEQ multiplex PCR; in TCRdb, only in-frame clones are kept and a portion is missing. The data show about 3,900 clones, more than 85% seen once. These TCRs' antigens remain unknown. Study outcomes and limitations: Regulatory T cells from CD3G-deficient patients were less diverse than autologous conventional CD4+ cells and control regulatory cells.

Sequenced input: CD4+ Tregs sorted from blood. The receptors stem from a child aged 2-15 years with CD3G deficiency.

V and J are TRBV6-1 and TRBJ2-7, with 9 bases matching TRBD1. This CDR3 has 14 amino acids. The V gene's germline CDR1 is MNHNS and CDR2 SASEGT. The V gene end was trimmed by 3 bases and the J gene end by 2 bases; junction bases not matched to a gene: 2. Written as DNA, the CDR3 is TGTGCCAGCAGTGACCGACAGGGGGCCTACGAGCAGTACTTC. It codes for CASSDRQGAYEQYF.

This chain uses TRBV5-1 with TRBJ1-1; D remains ambiguous. The CDR3 has 14 amino acids. Trimming shortened V by 0 bases and J by 1 base, and 7 bases separated the two germline ends. CDR1 is SGHRS, CDR2 YFSETQ, per germline. The CDR3 DNA reads TGCGCCAGCAGCTTGGGCGGTAAGAACACTGAAGCTTTCTTT. It codes for CASSLGGKNTEAFF.

V and J are TRBV5-1 and TRBJ2-5, with D possibly called TRBD1 or TRBD2 (7 bases each). Germline V gives CDR1 SGHRS, CDR2 YFSETQ. V lost 5 bases to trimming and J lost 5 bases, with 19 bases between them. The CDR3 totals 15 residues. CDR3 sequence: CASRGGTQGGETQYF. For the CDR3, the DNA is TGCGCCAGCAGGGGTGGAACCCAGGGGGGGGAGACCCAGTACTTC.

This sequence joins TRBV9 and TRBJ2-4; 9 positions match TRBD1. Germline V gene sequence: CDR1 SGDLS, CDR2 YYNGEE. This CDR3 has 16 amino acids. V shed 0 bases, J shed 0 bases, and the junction held 1 base outside the gene matches. In nucleotides, the CDR3 is TGTGCCAGCAGCGTAGACAGGGGGCTAGCCAAAAACATTCAGTACTTC. This sequence encodes CASSVDRGLAKNIQYF.

The chain couples TRBV28 to TRBJ2-7; D might be TRBD1 or TRBD2, each matching 5 bases. The germline V and J ends were trimmed by 5 bases and 4 bases, with 9 bases remaining between them. Germline V gene sequence: CDR1 MDHEN, CDR2 SYDVKM. CDR3 size: 12 residues. Written as DNA, the CDR3 is TGTGCCAGCAGTCGCTGGGGGTACGAGCAGTACTTC. It encodes CASSRWGYEQYF.

This chain connects TRBV5-1 to TRBJ2-1; a possible D gene is TRBD2 (6 bases). CDR1 and CDR2 from the germline V gene are SGHRS and YFSETQ. This CDR3 has 14 residues. Trimming removed 5 bases from V and 0 bases from J, with 9 bases in between. The CDR3 DNA follows: TGCGCCAGCAGTTCGGACTACTCCTACAATGAGCAGTTCTTC. This translates into CASSSDYSYNEQFF.

The rearrangement joins TRBV19 to TRBJ1-2; possibly TRBD1 for D (5 bases). The CDR3 has 15 amino acids. Germline lookup yields CDR1 LNHDA and CDR2 SQIVND (reference sequence). The V and J ends lost 1 base and 4 bases respectively, with 13 bases between them. The CDR3 spells CASSIGGQGGYGYTF. The CDR3 region has the DNA TGTGCCAGTAGTATAGGAGGGCAGGGCGGCTATGGCTACACCTTC.

The V call is TRBV5-1, the J call TRBJ2-6; D unclear. The ends were cut back, 4 bases at V and 0 bases at J, with 11 bases in the middle. CDR3 length equals 16 residues. CDR1 and CDR2 from the germline V gene are SGHRS and YFSETQ. CDR3 residues: CASSPQGISGANVLTF. DNA for the CDR3: TGCGCCAGCAGCCCGCAAGGGATCTCTGGGGCCAACGTCCTGACTTTC.

The V and J genes are TRBV6-6 and TRBJ1-2; unclear D gene. V was pared by 8 bases and J by 4 bases, with 11 bases between. This CDR3 is built from 12 residues. CDR1 MNHNY and CDR2 SVGAGI come from the germline V gene (reference sequence). The CDR3 DNA sequence: TGTGCCAGCGGAGGGATTGGCTATGGCTACACCTTC. It is translated as CASGGIGYGYTF.

The rearrangement links TRBV30 to TRBJ2-5; TRBD1 might be the D (5 bases). CDR1 GTSNPN and CDR2 SVGIG come from the germline V gene (reference sequence). The V and J ends lost 2 bases and 7 bases respectively, with 8 bases between them. This CDR3 spans 11 amino acids. DNA of the CDR3: TGTGCCTGGAGTCAGGGCCGGACCCAGTACTTC. Translating it yields CAWSQGRTQYF.

This clone showed up just once. The J gene is TRBJ2-7, the V gene TRBV28; 7 bases agree with TRBD1. V trimming: 4 bases; J trimming: 7 bases; junction bases outside the gene matches: 16. Germline V gives CDR1 MDHEN, CDR2 SYDVKM. The CDR3 contains 16 residues. Here the CDR3 reads CASSSDRPGGGGEQYF. For the CDR3, the DNA is TGTGCCAGCAGTTCTGACCGACCAGGGGGTGGTGGGGAGCAGTACTTC.

V is TRBV5-1 and J is TRBJ2-5; 10 bases map to TRBD2. V shed 4 bases and J 5 bases; nucleotides not matched to a gene: 5. CDR3 size: 14 residues. The V gene's germline CDR1 is SGHRS and CDR2 YFSETQ. Here the CDR3 reads CASSTLAGAETQYF. CDR3 in DNA: TGCGCCAGCAGCACGCTAGCGGGAGCGGAGACCCAGTACTTC. The entire variable domain, with the rest obtained from reference TRBV5-1 and TRBJ2-5, is as follows: KAGVTQTPRYLIKTRGQQVTLSCSPISGHRSVSWYQQTPGQGLQFLFEYFSETQRNKGNFPGRFSGRQFSNSRSEMNVSTLELGDSALYLCASSTLAGAETQYFGPGTRLLVL.

This chain uses TRBV28 with TRBJ2-5; possibly TRBD1 for D (5 bases). V dropped 4 bases and J dropped 5 bases, with 14 bases sitting between them. The germline V gene has CDR1 MDHEN and CDR2 SYDVKM. The CDR3 covers 14 residues. The CDR3 bases are TGTGCCAGCAGTTCACGAGACAGTATGGAGACCCAGTACTTC. As protein: CASSSRDSMETQYF.

The V gene is TRBV6-6, the J gene TRBJ1-4; 7 positions agree with TRBD1. This CDR3 contains 14 residues. V lost 6 bases, J lost 3 bases, and 4 bases stayed unmatched. Germline V gene data show CDR1 as MNHNY and CDR2 as SVGAGI (reference sequence). The CDR3, as DNA: TGTGCCAGCAGGGGGGACAGACCTAATGAAAAACTGTTTTTT. As protein: CASRGDRPNEKLFF.

The V and J genes are TRBV11-2 and TRBJ2-4, with 8 bases lining up with TRBD2. Germline CDR1 reads SGHAT; CDR2 reads FQNNGV. CDR3 size: 16 residues. V was clipped by 4 bases and J by 3 bases; unmatched bases: 8. DNA for the CDR3: TGTGCCAGCAGCTCGCAGCGGGAGAAGGGCAAAAACATTCAGTACTTC. This translates into CASSSQREKGKNIQYF.

The V gene is TRBV5-1, the J gene TRBJ2-3; 9 positions match TRBD2. The CDR3 has 15 residues. From germline, CDR1 is SGHRS and CDR2 YFSETQ. V gave up 1 base and J gave up 0 bases; unmatched junction bases: 0. CDR3 nucleotides: TGCGCCAGCAGCTTGACTAGCGGGAGCACAGATACGCAGTATTTT. Translation: CASSLTSGSTDTQYF.

V usage is TRBV28 and J usage is TRBJ2-4; D unclear. V lost 4 bases and J 9 bases, leaving 16 bases between the germline ends. Germline V gene sequence: CDR1 MDHEN, CDR2 SYDVKM. The CDR3 has 14 residues. The CDR3 loop reads CASSYTGLPGIQYF. In DNA, the CDR3 is TGTGCCAGCAGTTATACCGGGCTCCCCGGCATTCAGTACTTC.

The genes are TRBV7-9 and TRBJ2-1; D ambiguous. V dropped 0 bases and J dropped 9 bases, with 6 bases sitting between them. CDR3 length: 12 amino acids. Germline lookup yields CDR1 SEHNR and CDR2 FQNEAQ (reference sequence). The CDR3 spells CASSLARREQFF. The CDR3 nucleotides read TGTGCCAGCAGCTTAGCGCGCCGTGAGCAGTTCTTC.

This chain joins TRBV6-1 and TRBJ1-5; TRBD1 might be the D (6 bases). This CDR3 region has 16 residues. Germline-derived CDR1 and CDR2 are MNHNS and SASEGT. With 4 bases removed from V and 3 bases from J, the gap between germline ends came to 16 bases. CDR3 bases: TGTGCCAGCAGTGGGGACAAGGGTAGTAACAATCAGCCCCAGCATTTT. This gives the protein CASSGDKGSNNQPQHF.

V is TRBV6-5 and J is TRBJ2-7; 7 bases match TRBD1. With 1 base clipped from V and 2 bases from J, the junction kept 5 bases outside the gene matches. The V gene's germline CDR1 is MNHEY and CDR2 SVGAGI. This CDR3 region has 15 residues. The CDR3 nucleotides are TGTGCCAGCAGTTACTTCGGGCAGGGGGCCTACGAGCAGTACTTC. Translation: CASSYFGQGAYEQYF.

Of note for this clone: The sample contains more than one DNA sequence encoding this CDR3. This sequence joins TRBV28 and TRBJ2-4, with 8 bases lining up with TRBD2. Germline CDR1 reads MDHEN; CDR2 reads SYDVKM. This CDR3 region has 17 residues. J gave up 6 bases and V 5 bases, and 15 bases lay outside the gene matches. The CDR3 nucleotides read TGTGCCAGCAGTCCGTTCTGGGGGAGGGCGGGGGGAAACATTCAGTACTTC. It codes for CASSPFWGRAGGNIQYF.

V and J are TRBV7-8 and TRBJ1-1; D ambiguous. This CDR3 has 13 residues. Germline V CDR1 and CDR2: SGHVS, FQNEAQ. V lost 2 bases to trimming and J lost 2 bases, with 6 bases between them. The CDR3 spells CASSLRINTEAFF. The CDR3 DNA reads TGTGCCAGCAGCTTAAGGATTAACACTGAAGCTTTCTTT.

The rearrangement joins TRBV28 to TRBJ2-7, with D possibly being TRBD2 (5 bases). Trimming removed 6 bases at V and 0 bases at J, with 15 bases between. The length of the CDR3 is 15 residues. Looked up from germline, CDR1 is MDHEN and CDR2 is SYDVKM. The CDR3 spells CASSRAGISSYEQYF. CDR3 coding DNA: TGTGCCAGCAGCAGAGCCGGGATTAGCTCCTACGAGCAGTACTTC.

CDR3 sequence reads: CASRSGASTDTQYF. The CDR3, as DNA: TGCGCCAGTAGAAGCGGGGCCAGCACAGATACGCAGTATTTT. The chain recombines TRBV5-1 with TRBJ2-3; 7 positions agree with TRBD2. The CDR3 extends over 14 amino acids. Germline lookup yields CDR1 SGHRS and CDR2 YFSETQ. V shed 8 bases, J shed 0 bases, and the junction held 6 bases outside the gene matches.

The chain combines TRBV20-1 with TRBJ2-5, with TRBD2 identical over 9 bases. The CDR3 contains 11 residues. The V gene's germline CDR1 is DFQATT and CDR2 SNEGSKA (reference sequence). The junction had 7 bases not matched to a gene; V was cut back by 6 bases and J by 11 bases. CDR3 loop: CSAPGLAKQYF. The CDR3 nucleotides read TGCAGTGCCCCGGGACTAGCCAAGCAGTACTTC.

This chain uses TRBV28 with TRBJ2-7, with TRBD1 matching over 9 bases. Losses at the gene ends were 2 bases for V and 1 base for J; bases not matched to a gene: 3. The germline V gene encodes CDR1 MDHEN and CDR2 SYDVKM. The CDR3 is 15 residues long. This CDR3 reads CASSLAGQGSYEQYF. CDR3 nucleotides: TGTGCCAGCAGTTTAGCTGGACAGGGGTCCTACGAGCAGTACTTC.

This chain uses TRBV28 with TRBJ2-6, with a weak D call TRBD2 (5 bases). Germline loops: CDR1 MDHEN, CDR2 SYDVKM. The V end was cut by 5 bases, the J end by 0 bases, with 8 bases between. CDR3 size: 15 residues. The CDR3 DNA is TGTGCCAGCAGTCCTGCGGGCTCTGGGGCCAACGTCCTGACTTTC. This translates into CASSPAGSGANVLTF.